This section outlines one TCR beta chain sequence together with its context. Those who participated ranged in age from roughly 18 to 90 years and resided in about two dozen US areas. Cohort allocation depended upon clinical history that participants reported. The data were obtained in a study of blood T cell repertoires in COVID-19. Trimming cost V 7 bases and J 10 bases, with 17 bases left between them. Germline assignment: CDR1 SNHLY and CDR2 FYNNEI. This CDR3 has 14 amino acids. TCRdb keeps only in-frame clones here, not all; method: immunoSEQ multiplex PCR. This sample has approximately 200,000 clones, with 70% to 85% found just once.

Sample: PBMCs or T cells enriched from blood (not recorded which). This TCR was recovered from a woman aged 40 to 50 with acute COVID-19. The V and J genes are TRBV2 and TRBJ1-6; possibly TRBD1 for D (5 bases). This CDR3 reads CASMRDAKASPLHF. The CDR3 DNA reads TGTGCCAGCATGCGGGACGCAAAGGCGTCACCCCTCCACTTT.